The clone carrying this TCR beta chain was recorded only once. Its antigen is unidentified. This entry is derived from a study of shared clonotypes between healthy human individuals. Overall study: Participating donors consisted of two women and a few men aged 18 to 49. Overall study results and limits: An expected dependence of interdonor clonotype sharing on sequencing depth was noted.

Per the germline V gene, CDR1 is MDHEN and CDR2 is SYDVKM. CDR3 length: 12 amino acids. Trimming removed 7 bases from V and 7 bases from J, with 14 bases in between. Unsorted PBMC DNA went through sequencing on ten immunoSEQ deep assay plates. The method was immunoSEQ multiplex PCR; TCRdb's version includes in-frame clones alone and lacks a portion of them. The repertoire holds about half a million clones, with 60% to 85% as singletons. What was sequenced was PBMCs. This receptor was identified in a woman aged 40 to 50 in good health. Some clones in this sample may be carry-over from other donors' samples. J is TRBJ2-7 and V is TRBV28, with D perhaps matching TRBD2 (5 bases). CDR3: CASNPATGEQYF. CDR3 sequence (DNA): TGTGCCAGCAATCCAGCCACGGGAGAGCAGTACTTC. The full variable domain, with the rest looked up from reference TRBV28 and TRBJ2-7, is DVKVTQSSRYLVKRTGEKVFLECVQDMDHENMFWYRQDPGLGLRLIYFSYDVKMKEKGDIPEGYSVSREKKERFSLILESASTNQTSMYLCASNPATGEQYFGPGTRLTVT.